What follows are 5 T cell receptor beta chains derived from one specimen sequenced in a study of T cell responses to AZD1222 COVID-19 vaccine. Some clones are missing from TCRdb's copy, which holds only in-frame ones; the method was immunoSEQ multiplex PCR. In the table there are approximately 150,000 clones, approximately 91% of which are singletons. The source material was peripheral blood, sampled 28 days after the second AZD1222 dose. Receptors originate from an adult who received the AZD1222 COVID-19 vaccine.

This clone occurred a few times. V is TRBV5-1 and J is TRBJ1-4, with D possibly TRBD1 on 6 matching bases. Germline assignment: CDR1 SGHRS and CDR2 YFSETQ. The CDR3 contains 14 residues. V lost 3 bases to trimming and J lost 7 bases, with 13 bases between them. The CDR3 DNA follows: TGCGCCAGCAGCTATGGGGGGCTAGGTGAAAAACTGTTTTTT. Its translation: CASSYGGLGEKLFF.

This clone showed up just a few times. The J gene is TRBJ1-2, the V gene TRBV30; 7 bases fit TRBD1. V lost 0 bases to trimming and J lost 0 bases; unmatched junction nucleotides: 4. CDR1 is GTSNPN, CDR2 SVGIG, per germline (reference sequence). CDR3 size: 15 residues. The CDR3 here is CAWSVNRGANYGYTF. In nucleotides, the CDR3 is TGTGCCTGGAGTGTAAACAGGGGAGCTAACTATGGCTACACCTTC.

This sequence joins TRBV5-6 and TRBJ1-2; 8 bases match TRBD1. The CDR3 is made up of 14 amino acids. The germline V gene encodes CDR1 SGHDT and CDR2 YYEEEE. Trimming took 4 bases from V and 5 from J; bases not matched to a gene: 7. For the CDR3, the DNA is TGTGCCAGCAGCCCAAGGGGACAGGATTATGGCTACACCTTC. It encodes CASSPRGQDYGYTF. Full variable domain (outside the CDR3, taken from reference TRBV5-6 and TRBJ1-2): DAGVTQSPTHLIKTRGQQVTLRCSPKSGHDTVSWYQQALGQGPQFIFQYYEEEERQRGNFPDRFSGHQFPNYSSELNVNALLLGDSALYLCASSPRGQDYGYTFGSGTRLTVV.

In its sample, this clone was seen a few times. The chain's CDR3 is CASSITDTQYF. The CDR3 DNA follows: TGTGCCAGCAGCATTACAGATACGCAGTATTTT. The V and J genes are TRBV7-2 and TRBJ2-3; D call uncertain. The germline V gene encodes CDR1 SGHTA and CDR2 FQGNSA. The CDR3 covers 11 residues. The germline V and J ends were trimmed by 5 bases and 3 bases, with 3 bases remaining between them.

The chain couples TRBV4-2 to TRBJ1-2; D is ambiguous. V lost 1 base and J 0 bases, leaving 15 bases between the germline ends. This CDR3 has 17 residues. Per the germline V gene, CDR1 is LGHNA and CDR2 is YNFKEQ. This chain's CDR3 is CASSQGSQPTTNYGYTF. As DNA, the CDR3 is TGTGCCAGCAGCCAAGGATCACAACCGACAACTAACTATGGCTACACCTTC.